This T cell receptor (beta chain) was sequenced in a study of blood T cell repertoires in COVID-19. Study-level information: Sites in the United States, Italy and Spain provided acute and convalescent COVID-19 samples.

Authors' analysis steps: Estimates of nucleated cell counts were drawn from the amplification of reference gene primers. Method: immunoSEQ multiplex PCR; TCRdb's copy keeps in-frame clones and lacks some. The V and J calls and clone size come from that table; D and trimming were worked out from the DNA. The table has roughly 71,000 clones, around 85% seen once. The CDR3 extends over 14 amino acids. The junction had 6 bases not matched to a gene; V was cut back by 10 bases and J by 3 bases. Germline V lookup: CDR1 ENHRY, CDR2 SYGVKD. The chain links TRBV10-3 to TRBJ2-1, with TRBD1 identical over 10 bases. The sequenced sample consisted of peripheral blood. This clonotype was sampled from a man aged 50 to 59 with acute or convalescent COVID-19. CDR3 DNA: TGTGCCAAAAAAGGACAGGGGGACTACAATGAGCAGTTCTTC. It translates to CAKKGQGDYNEQFF.